These 25 T cell receptor beta chains share one sample of origin, sequenced in a study of T cells after yellow fever vaccination. TCRdb used MiXCR to reprocess the 5' RACE reads, holding one entry per CDR3 protein. Counted here are over 300,000 distinct CDR3 sequences, about 6.9% occurring once; the ten biggest clones make up roughly a sixth. Here the sequenced sample was PBMCs, taken roughly 46 days after the first yellow fever vaccination. The receptors here all came from a young man who received the YFV17D yellow fever vaccine.

The chain uses TRBV7-8 and TRBJ1-1; TRBD1 is a possible D gene (6 bases). The germline gives CDR1 SGHVS, CDR2 FQNEAQ. The CDR3 sequence is 15 residues long. Trimming removed 2 bases from V and 1 base from J, with 11 bases in between. The CDR3: CASSLIGGGNTEAFF. DNA for the CDR3: TGTGCCAGCAGCTTAATCGGGGGCGGGAACACTGAAGCTTTCTTT.

This clonotype has just a few counts. The V gene is TRBV15, the J gene TRBJ1-1; TRBD1 matches at 9 bases. V shed 2 bases, J shed 4 bases, and the junction held 8 bases outside the gene matches. This CDR3 contains 16 residues. Per germline, CDR1 LNHNV and CDR2 YYDKDF (reference sequence). CDR3 in amino acids: CATSRNRGLDVTEAFF. CDR3 nucleotides: TGTGCCACCAGCAGAAACAGGGGGCTGGATGTCACTGAAGCTTTCTTT.

This chain connects TRBV20-1 to TRBJ2-7; D perhaps matches TRBD2 (5 bases). CDR3 length equals 12 residues. V dropped 3 bases and J dropped 3 bases, with 9 bases sitting between them. The germline gives CDR1 DFQATT, CDR2 SNEGSKA (reference sequence). In DNA form, the CDR3 reads TGCAGTGCTAGCCGGACTGTCTACGAGCAGTACTTC. Encoded protein: CSASRTVYEQYF.

There are a few counts of this clonotype. The V gene is TRBV29-1, the J gene TRBJ2-3; a possible D gene is TRBD2 (7 bases). Trimming took 0 bases from V and 1 from J, leaving 14 bases between them. This CDR3 is 16 amino acids long. The germline CDR1 and CDR2 sequences are SQVTM and ANQGSEA. CDR3 sequence (DNA): TGCAGCGTTGAAGATAGTGGCGGGGGCCGCACAGATACGCAGTATTTT. Protein product: CSVEDSGGGRTDTQYF.

This clonotype was recorded a few times. The gene calls are TRBV12-3 or TRBV12-4 and TRBJ2-5, with TRBD1 matching over 7 bases. V shed 5 bases, J shed 7 bases, and the junction held 16 bases outside the gene matches. The CDR3 is 16 amino acids. In DNA form, the CDR3 reads TGTGCCAGCAGTGATGCCAGGACAGGCCCCGTTGGGACCCAGTACTTC. Translating gives CASSDARTGPVGTQYF.

This clonotype appeared a few times. The genes are TRBV27 and TRBJ2-1; weak D call: TRBD2 (5 bases). V was pared by 4 bases and J by 0 bases, with 19 bases between. CDR3 length equals 18 residues. Germline V gene sequence: CDR1 MNHEY, CDR2 SMNVEV (reference sequence). CDR3 amino acids: CASSSVFSAGPSYNEQFF. The CDR3, as DNA: TGTGCCAGCAGTTCAGTCTTTAGCGCAGGTCCCTCCTACAATGAGCAGTTCTTC.

The J gene is TRBJ1-6, the V gene TRBV12-3 or TRBV12-4; D remains unclear. The CDR3 is 13 amino acids. The V gene lost 3 bases and the J gene lost 10 bases, with 10 bases spanning the gap. The CDR3 region is CASSFRVGSPLHF. As DNA, the CDR3 is TGTGCCAGCAGTTTTAGGGTCGGCTCACCCCTCCACTTT.

This clonotype was seen only a few times. This rearrangement joins TRBV18 to TRBJ1-1; D gene ambiguous. Germline loops: CDR1 KGHSH, CDR2 LQKENI. Deletions cut 6 bases from V and 1 base from J, with 12 bases between. CDR3 length equals 14 residues. The CDR3 DNA reads TGTGCCAGCTCCTCGGCGGTCTGGAACACTGAAGCTTTCTTT. It specifies CASSSAVWNTEAFF.

The V call is TRBV19, the J call TRBJ2-4; D is ambiguous. V dropped 3 bases and J dropped 0 bases, with 6 bases sitting between them. There are 14 residues in the CDR3. Per germline, CDR1 LNHDA and CDR2 SQIVND (reference sequence). The CDR3, as DNA: TGTGCCAGTAGTATTTCACCAGCCAAAAACATTCAGTACTTC. It translates to CASSISPAKNIQYF.

The chain uses TRBV6-1 and TRBJ1-5; no reliable D call. Germline assignment: CDR1 MNHNS and CDR2 SASEGT. This CDR3 has 14 amino acids. Trimming took 8 bases from V and 4 from J, leaving 15 bases between them. CDR3 amino acids: CASVNRLPNQPQHF. The CDR3 DNA reads as TGTGCCAGCGTGAACCGGCTACCAAATCAGCCCCAGCATTTT.

The rearrangement joins TRBV5-1 to TRBJ2-1, with 7 bases that match TRBD2. Per the germline V gene, CDR1 is SGHRS and CDR2 is YFSETQ. This CDR3 has 14 residues. Unmatched junction bases numbered 7, after V lost 0 bases and J lost 10 bases. CDR3 coding DNA: TGCGCCAGCAGCTTGGAGCGGGGAGGAGAAGAGCAGTTCTTC. Its translation is CASSLERGGEEQFF.

The CDR3 DNA reads TGTGCCAGCAGCTTCTCAGGGATCGGAGAGACCCAGTACTTC. Protein: CASSFSGIGETQYF. This chain uses TRBV5-4 with TRBJ2-5; TRBD1 might be the D (5 bases). The germline V gene has CDR1 SGHNT and CDR2 YYREEE (reference sequence). V was trimmed by 2 bases and J by 4 bases, leaving 12 bases between them. The CDR3 has 14 amino acids.

Only a few counts were recorded for this clonotype. The V call is TRBV10-3, the J call TRBJ2-7; maybe TRBD1 (6 bases). Germline V gene data show CDR1 as ENHRY and CDR2 as SYGVKD. Trimming cost V 0 bases and J 7 bases, with 10 bases left between them. CDR3 length: 13 amino acids. CDR3 in amino acids: CAISESWGQEQYV. In DNA, the CDR3 is TGTGCCATCAGTGAGTCTTGGGGGCAGGAGCAGTACGTC.

This chain joins TRBV7-6 and TRBJ2-1; 14 bases line up with TRBD2. The V gene's germline CDR1 is SGHVS and CDR2 FNYEAQ. With 2 bases clipped from V and 13 bases from J, the junction kept 13 bases outside the gene matches. The CDR3 totals 17 residues. CDR3 amino acids: CASSLLGTSGGQRTQFF. The DNA of the CDR3 is TGTGCCAGCAGCTTACTCGGGACTAGCGGGGGCCAGAGAACCCAGTTCTTC.

Many counts were recorded for this clonotype. The chain has TRBV7-6 and TRBJ2-5; D uncertain. V lost 4 bases and J lost 5, with 8 bases in between. The CDR3 length is 12 residues. CDR1 and CDR2 (germline): SGHVS, FNYEAQ. The DNA for the CDR3 is TGTGCCAGCAGCTCTCTCTCGGAGACCCAGTACTTC. It specifies CASSSLSETQYF. The full variable domain, its missing parts supplied by reference TRBV7-6 and TRBJ2-5, is GAGVSQSPRYKVTKRGQDVALRCDPISGHVSLYWYRQALGQGPEFLTYFNYEAQQDKSGLPNDRFSAERPEGSISTLTIQRTEQRDSAMYRCASSSLSETQYFGPGTRLLVL.

The V gene is TRBV7-8, the J gene TRBJ1-5, with D perhaps TRBD1 (5 bases). Germline loops: CDR1 SGHVS, CDR2 FQNEAQ. This CDR3 has 15 amino acids. V lost 5 bases and J 9 bases, leaving 20 bases between the germline ends. In nucleotides, the CDR3 is TGTGCCAGCAGCCCGCCGGGACTCCCGTTTGGGCCCCAGCATTTT. This gives the protein CASSPPGLPFGPQHF.

This clonotype was picked up a small number of times. The gene calls are TRBV28 and TRBJ2-1; TRBD1 matches at 7 bases. The V gene end was trimmed by 11 bases and the J gene end by 0 bases; junction bases not matched to a gene: 7. CDR1 is MDHEN and CDR2 is SYDVKM in the germline V gene. CDR3 length: 14 amino acids. The CDR3, as DNA: TGTGCCGGAGCCAGGGGGAGCTCCTACAATGAGCAGTTCTTC. This encodes CAGARGSSYNEQFF. Together with reference TRBV28 and TRBJ2-1, the CDR3 gives the full variable domain: DVKVTQSSRYLVKRTGEKVFLECVQDMDHENMFWYRQDPGLGLRLIYFSYDVKMKEKGDIPEGYSVSREKKERFSLILESASTNQTSMYLCAGARGSSYNEQFFGPGTRLTVL.

CDR3 region: CASSFATGGSGGYTF. The CDR3 DNA sequence: TGTGCCAGCAGCTTCGCTACAGGGGGGAGTGGCGGCTACACCTTC. V usage is TRBV7-9 and J usage is TRBJ1-2; 8 nucleotides line up with TRBD1. Per germline, CDR1 SEHNR and CDR2 FQNEAQ (reference sequence). This CDR3 is 15 amino acids long. V was clipped by 3 bases and J by 8 bases; unmatched bases: 11.

The gene calls are TRBV4-2 and TRBJ2-2; 7 positions match TRBD2. V shed 3 bases, J shed 4 bases, and the junction held 14 bases outside the gene matches. CDR1 is LGHNA, CDR2 YNFKEQ, per germline. The CDR3 extends over 18 amino acids. The CDR3 DNA reads as TGTGCCAGCAGCCAGGAAGGAGGGCGGGGGATTAGCACCGGGGAGCTGTTTTTT. Protein: CASSQEGGRGISTGELFF.

This clonotype showed up just a few times. CDR3 loop: CSARTGDLVYGYTF. CDR3 in DNA: TGCAGTGCTAGAACAGGGGACCTTGTCTATGGCTACACCTTC. The J gene is TRBJ1-2, the V gene TRBV20-1; the match to TRBD1 covers 7 bases. This CDR3 comprises 14 residues. The V gene end was trimmed by 2 bases and the J gene end by 4 bases; junction bases not matched to a gene: 7. The germline V gene has CDR1 DFQATT and CDR2 SNEGSKA (reference sequence).

This clonotype was recorded a few times. V and J are TRBV19 and TRBJ1-1; D may be TRBD1 (6 bases). V lost 10 bases to trimming and J lost 4 bases, with 19 bases between them. Looked up from germline, CDR1 is LNHDA and CDR2 is SQIVND (reference sequence). The CDR3 has 14 amino acids. The CDR3 spells CATTFGGGGTEAFF. CDR3 DNA sequence: TGTGCCACCACGTTCGGAGGGGGAGGCACTGAAGCTTTCTTT. Complete variable domain (other parts from reference TRBV19 and TRBJ1-1): DGGITQSPKYLFRKEGQNVTLSCEQNLNHDAMYWYRQDPGQGLRLIYYSQIVNDFQKGDIAEGYSVSREKKESFPLTVTSAQKNPTAFYLCATTFGGGGTEAFFGQGTRLTVV.

This clonotype has more than one count but fewer than ten. The chain is built from TRBV7-3 and TRBJ1-1, with D possibly matching TRBD1 (5 bases). The CDR3 contains 16 residues. Germline V gene data show CDR1 as SGHTA and CDR2 as FQGTGA. V was shortened by 6 bases and J by 1 base, with 18 bases between the two germline ends. The CDR3 coding sequence is TGTGCCAGCAGTTCCCCGGACAAACCTACGAACACTGAAGCTTTCTTT. Residues: CASSSPDKPTNTEAFF.

The chain uses TRBV12-3 or TRBV12-4 and TRBJ1-4, with D unresolved. The V end lost 3 bases, the J end lost 9 bases, and 11 bases lay between the germline ends. The CDR3 contains 13 residues. CDR3 nucleotides: TGTGCCAGCAGTTTCCGAATGAGGCAAAAACTGTTTTTT. Its protein product is CASSFRMRQKLFF.

This clonotype was counted ten times or more. The CDR3 nucleotides are TGTGCCAGTAGTAGGGGCCGGGGGGCCCAAGAGACCCAGTACTTC. It is translated as CASSRGRGAQETQYF. This chain connects TRBV19 to TRBJ2-5, with D possibly TRBD2 on 7 matching bases. Germline CDR1 and CDR2: LNHDA and SQIVND (reference sequence). Trimming shortened V by 4 bases and J by 1 base, and 13 bases separated the two germline ends. CDR3 length: 15 amino acids.

This clonotype has just a few counts. V and J are TRBV4-2 and TRBJ2-1; 12 bases are shared with TRBD2. Per germline, CDR1 LGHNA and CDR2 YNFKEQ. With 0 bases clipped from V and 4 bases from J, the junction kept 4 bases outside the gene matches. The CDR3 sequence is 17 residues long. CDR3 sequence: CASSQDLTSGGYNEQFF. CDR3 nucleotide sequence: TGTGCCAGCAGCCAAGACCTGACTAGCGGGGGTTACAATGAGCAGTTCTTC.